The T cell receptor beta chain described here comes from a study of T cells in Graves' hyperthyroidism and ophthalmopathy (dated by TCRdb to 2018 to 2020). Regarding the complete study: Peripheral blood was sampled at the time of initial diagnosis, prior to any treatment. TCR Vbeta CDR3 sequencing of 120 to 150 peripheral blood samples (under 45 ophthalmopathy, under 80 hyperthyroidism and approximately 17 progressor patients) is reported in the paper. Whether ophthalmopathy could be predicted prospectively was tested in an independent validation cohort made up of 18 to 20 hyperthyroidism patients plus 17 patients who later progressed to ophthalmopathy. TCR V-J signatures able to tell the groups apart were searched for in a discovery cohort of approximately 95 patients, of whom more than 40 had Graves' ophthalmopathy and more than 55 had stable Graves' hyperthyroidism. Thyroid tissue and blood T-cell repertoires from roughly 6 Graves' hyperthyroidism patients were also compared in the study. The 85 to 100 discovery patients were divided at random into training and test sets in a 7:3 ratio. After sampling, hyperthyroidism patients received methimazole starting at 30 mg daily, and ophthalmopathy patients received high-dose intravenous methylprednisolone.

This clonotype was counted at least ten times. Its antigen remains unidentified. Nothing much larger sits one base from this clone, and base qualities are not available. The TCR beta CDR3 regions were amplified from RNA transcripts. A first-round RT-PCR of the TCR CDR3 used the HTBI primer set with the Qiagen OneStep RT-PCR kit. Libraries were constructed in a second round of multiplex PCR, after which size selection and purification were carried out. The libraries were sequenced on an Illumina HiSeq2000 using paired-end 100 bp reads. The source study handled its data this way. SOAPnuke was used to process the raw data, with reads discarded if the reads contained adapters or uncalled bases, had a mean Phred below 15, or lacked an exact constant-primer or identifier match. COPE v1.2.5 was used to merge high-quality paired reads, and clonotypes were defined as unique nucleotide sequences. MiTCR v1.1 was used to align clonotypes to the IMGT TRBV, TRBD and TRBJ reference segments. Analysis was restricted to V-J combinations with a frequency above 0.0001, which covered 99% to 99.2% of repertoires. The TCS score was defined as F50 (clonal expansion) divided by E x V (chaos), with BLOSUM62-based TCRdist calculated between CDR3 peptides within each V-J. Welch's t-statistics and random forest reduced 500 to 650 V-J features to 13, which were used in a naive Bayes classifier (R e1071). TCRdb reran the public reads through fastp at Q25 and MiXCR, keeping productive beta chains. Duplicate CDR3 protein sequences are folded into a single record with the most common DNA and genes. The V and J calls were not made by the authors but by TCRdb's processing. The sample table records roughly 700,000 distinct CDR3 sequences; less than 15% of these occur just once. The ten largest clones take up roughly 10% of the sample.

Stable Graves' hyperthyroidism was defined as the absence of progression to ophthalmopathy over 18 months of follow-up. The hyperthyroidism patients were between 18 and 65 years old and newly diagnosed, with a disease duration of less than 2 months. Exclusion was applied to patients with uncontrolled infections, other autoimmune diseases, pregnancy or lactation. Diagnoses were based on clinical symptoms, serum thyroxine and TRAb, thyroid ultrasound and orbital computed tomography. PBMCs were isolated from about 9 ml of fresh peripheral blood by Ficoll-Paque density gradient centrifugation. Total RNA was extracted with Trizol reagent, and quality was checked on an Agilent 2100 Bioanalyzer. Reading from cysteine to phenylalanine, the CDR3 counts 14 amino acids. Of the read, only the CDR3 DNA is kept; its 42 bases are in frame from base 1. Trimming removed 3 bases from V and 0 bases from J, leaving 9 bases between the germline ends. Sequences SGDLS (CDR1) and YYNGEE (CDR2) are obtained from the germline V gene.

Overall study outcomes, separate from this receptor: In validation, progression to ophthalmopathy was predicted by the model with more than 65% sensitivity and roughly 76% specificity, a median of approximately 6.5 months before onset. Most expanded thyroid clonotypes (frequency above 0.001) were also detected in blood, a finding suggesting that blood repertoires may reflect thyroid immune responses. A 13 V-J signature model separated ophthalmopathy from stable hyperthyroidism, with roughly 88% sensitivity and about 81% specificity in cross-validation and 80%/75% in testing. Sample size was not statistically predetermined, and blinding of investigators to group allocation was not performed.

Sequenced: blood. This receptor was taken from a young woman with Graves' hyperthyroidism. This receptor chain uses TRBV9 and TRBJ1-1; no D gene is confidently identified. DNA sequence: TGTGCCAGCAGCGCGCACGCTTTGAACACTGAAGCTTTCTTT. The encoded protein is CASSAHALNTEAFF.